What follows are 9 T cell receptor beta chains derived from one specimen sequenced in a study of CD8+CD57+ T cells in acquired aplastic anemia. Flow cytometry had shown expanded CD8+CD57+ cells in the patients chosen for sequencing. Genomic DNA, serving as template, underwent TCR beta VDJ and CDR3 profiling. In TCRdb, the reads were re-called with MiXCR into one record per CDR3 protein. The sample has approximately 160,000 distinct CDR3 sequences; around 47% are singletons. Material: sorted CD4+, CD8+, or CD8+CD57+ T cells (not recorded which) from PBMCs. All receptors derive from a human donor with aplastic anemia.

This clonotype was picked up one time. V is TRBV7-2 and J is TRBJ2-7; unclear D gene. Germline V gene lookup returns CDR1 SGHTA and CDR2 FQGNSA. V lost 3 bases and J 0 bases, leaving 6 bases between the germline ends. The CDR3 totals 13 residues. In DNA, the CDR3 is TGTGCCAGCAGCTTCGGTTACTCCTACGAGCAGTACTTC. Protein product: CASSFGYSYEQYF.

This clonotype was counted a few times. The CDR3 nucleotides read TGTGCCAGCAGCTTAGCGAACGGCAATTCACCCCTCCACTTT. The encoded protein is CASSLANGNSPLHF. The V gene is TRBV7-9, the J gene TRBJ1-6; D gene uncertain. V was clipped by 0 bases and J by 7 bases, with 7 bases between them. This CDR3 region has 14 residues. In germline, CDR1 is SEHNR, CDR2 FQNEAQ (reference sequence).

This clonotype was recorded a few times. With a much larger clone just one base away, this may be a read error. The V gene is TRBV7-6, the J gene TRBJ1-6; 10 nucleotides line up with TRBD1. This CDR3 comprises 16 residues. V shed 5 bases and J 12 bases; nucleotides not matched to a gene: 13. Germline-derived CDR1 and CDR2 are SGHVS and FNYEAQ. CDR3 protein: CASSLNDDRGHLPLHF. Written as DNA, the CDR3 is TGTGCCAGCAGCCTAAACGACGACAGGGGGCATTTACCCCTCCACTTT.

This clonotype has ten or more counts. The V gene is TRBV9, the J gene TRBJ2-7; 9 bases are a match to TRBD2. CDR3 length: 15 residues. V gave up 4 bases and J gave up 6 bases; unmatched junction bases: 11. Germline V gene data show CDR1 as SGDLS and CDR2 as YYNGEE. CDR3 amino acids: CASSLGSGRFREQYV. The CDR3 DNA reads TGTGCCAGCAGCCTCGGGAGCGGGAGGTTTCGCGAGCAGTACGTC.

This clonotype appeared a few times. The V call is TRBV7-9, the J call TRBJ2-2; no reliable D call. CDR3 length: 11 amino acids. Trimming shortened V by 3 bases and J by 7 bases, and 3 bases separated the two germline ends. Per germline, CDR1 SEHNR and CDR2 FQNEAQ (reference sequence). CDR3 loop: CASSFYGELFF. For the CDR3, the DNA is TGTGCCAGCAGCTTTTACGGGGAGCTGTTTTTT.

Only a few counts were recorded for this clonotype. The chain uses TRBV6-2 or TRBV6-3 and TRBJ2-7; 12 bases align to TRBD1. The CDR3 spans 15 residues. Germline assignment: CDR1 MNHEY and CDR2 SVGEGT. The V segment lost 6 bases and the J segment 5 bases; nucleotides outside the gene matches: 8. DNA of the CDR3: TGTGCCAGCAGGGGATCGGGACAGGGGGCACACGAGCAGTACGTC. The encoded protein is CASRGSGQGAHEQYV.

This sequence joins TRBV15 and TRBJ2-1; the D call may be TRBD1 or TRBD2 (5 bases each). The CDR3 loop spans 15 amino acids. Germline CDR1 LNHNV, CDR2 YYDKDF (reference sequence). The ends were cut back, 0 bases at V and 0 bases at J, with 6 bases in the middle. This chain's CDR3 is CATSRDGGSYNEQFF. Here the CDR3 DNA reads TGTGCCACCAGCAGAGATGGGGGCTCCTACAATGAGCAGTTCTTC.

The chain couples TRBV10-3 to TRBJ2-7, with D hard to call. Between the trimmed V and J ends, which lost 7 bases and 6 bases, there was a span of 16 bases. Germline assignment: CDR1 ENHRY and CDR2 SYGVKD. CDR3 length: 13 amino acids. CDR3 bases: TGTGCCATCAAACAAGACCCCCTCGGCGAGCAGTACTTC. Protein product: CAIKQDPLGEQYF.

V and J are TRBV15 and TRBJ2-7; 7 bases map to TRBD2. CDR1 and CDR2 (germline): LNHNV, YYDKDF (reference sequence). This CDR3 is 16 amino acids long. Trimming at V came to 0 bases and at J to 4 bases, leaving 9 bases not matched to a gene. This CDR3 is CATSRDDSGPEYEQYF. For the CDR3, the DNA is TGTGCCACCAGCAGAGATGATAGCGGGCCAGAATACGAGCAGTACTTC. Full variable domain (rest looked up from reference TRBV15 and TRBJ2-7): DAMVIQNPRYQVTQFGKPVTLSCSQTLNHNVMYWYQQKSSQAPKLLFHYYDKDFNNEADTPDNFQSRRPNTSFCFLDIRSPGLGDTAMYLCATSRDDSGPEYEQYFGPGTRLTVT.